This T cell receptor (beta chain) was sequenced during a study of T-cell memory formation after mild COVID-19. Study outcomes and limitations: Mostly located in CM and EM were contracting CD4+ clones, with contracting CD8+ clones located in EMRA.

This clonotype was observed at least ten times. The target antigen is unknown. Trimming removed 4 bases from V and 9 bases from J, with 17 bases in between. CDR3 size: 14 residues. Germline V gene lookup returns CDR1 SGHRS and CDR2 YFSETQ. Each CDR3 protein gets one entry after TCRdb re-called the 5' RACE reads with MiXCR. This sample carries around 47,000 distinct CDR3 sequences, roughly 9.8% of them seen once, and the ten largest clones take 12%. This chain uses TRBV5-1 with TRBJ1-5, with a weak D call TRBD1 (5 bases). This clonotype was sampled from an adult woman who had mild COVID-19 (a few samples of this study predate the infection). Cell type and time point are not known. Sequencing was done on a sample of PBMCs or a T cell subset sorted from them (not recorded which). The CDR3 spells CASSADMSGGPQHF. The CDR3 DNA reads as TGCGCCAGCAGCGCTGACATGAGTGGGGGGCCCCAGCATTTT.